These 2 T cell receptor beta chains were all obtained from the same sample, sequenced in a study of post-analysis software for immune sequencing data. General study results and limits: Patients carried a few TRBV segments more frequently than controls did, and TRBV5-6, TRBV5-1 and TRBV20-1 were among them.

Libraries were made from TCR beta cDNA, and they carried unique molecular identifiers. TCRdb reprocessed the PCR reads with MiXCR, giving one entry per CDR3 protein. The sample consists of about 560,000 distinct CDR3 sequences, 44% of them appearing once. Their target antigens are unknown. Sequencing was performed on blood. These receptors were taken from a girl between 5 and 17 years old with multiple sclerosis.

This sequence joins TRBV7-9 and TRBJ2-4; D uncertain. The last part of the DNA fits TRBJ2-7 better; the J call may be wrong. This CDR3 spans 11 amino acids. The germline CDR1 and CDR2 sequences are SEHNR and FQNEAQ (reference sequence). The CDR3: CASTDAHEQYF. CDR3 sequence (DNA): TGTGCCAGCACCGACGCCCACGAGCAGTACTTC.

The CDR3 is CASRSGGGQETQYF. CDR3 in DNA: TGTGCCAGCAGGTCTGGCGGGGGCCAAGAGACCCAGTACTTC. The chain is built from TRBV6-5 and TRBJ2-5, with 7 bases that match TRBD2. V lost 6 bases, J lost 1 base, and 5 bases stayed unmatched. CDR3 length: 14 residues. CDR1 MNHEY and CDR2 SVGAGI come from the germline V gene.